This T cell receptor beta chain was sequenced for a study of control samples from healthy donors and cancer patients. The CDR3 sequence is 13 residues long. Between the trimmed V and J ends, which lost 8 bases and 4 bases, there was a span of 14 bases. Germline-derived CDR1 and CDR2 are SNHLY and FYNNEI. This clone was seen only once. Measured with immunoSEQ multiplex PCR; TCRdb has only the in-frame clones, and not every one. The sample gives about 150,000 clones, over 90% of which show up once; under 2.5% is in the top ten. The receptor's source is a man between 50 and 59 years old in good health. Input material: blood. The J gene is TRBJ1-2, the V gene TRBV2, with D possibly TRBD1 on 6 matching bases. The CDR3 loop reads CASRDNNLYGYTF. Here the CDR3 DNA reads TGTGCCAGCCGGGACAACAATCTCTATGGCTACACCTTC.